A single sample gave rise to the 11 T cell receptor beta chains below, sequenced in a study of T cells in Graves' hyperthyroidism and ophthalmopathy. From RNA transcripts, TCR beta CDR3 regions were amplified. The HTBI set primed first-round TCR CDR3 RT-PCR. TCRdb recomputed calls from the multiplex PCR reads with MiXCR, one row per CDR3 protein. This table has a few hundred thousand distinct CDR3 sequences, around 16% appearing once. Sequenced input: blood. These receptors were taken from a woman aged 25 to 39 with Graves' hyperthyroidism.

Turning to this clonotype: At one end, the junction sequence differs from germline, possibly due to a read error. This chain connects TRBV27 to TRBJ2-1; the D is unclear. Germline assignment: CDR1 MNHEY and CDR2 SMNVEV (reference sequence). CDR3 length: 14 amino acids. This CDR3 reads CASSPIPSGESVIF. CDR3 sequence (DNA): TGTGCCAGCAGTCCCATCCCCAGTGGCGAGAGCGTAATCTTC.

This clonotype was detected only a few times. The V and J genes are TRBV28 and TRBJ2-1; 8 positions match TRBD1. The V gene's germline CDR1 is MDHEN and CDR2 SYDVKM. V shed 5 bases and J 5 bases; nucleotides not matched to a gene: 8. CDR3 length equals 15 residues. The CDR3 here is CASSPWTGTHNEQFF. The CDR3 nucleotides are TGTGCCAGCAGTCCATGGACAGGGACCCACAATGAGCAGTTCTTC.

The sample holds many counts of this clonotype. The CDR3 is CASSSGGTASGYEQYF. Written as DNA, the CDR3 is TGTGCCAGCAGCTCTGGGGGAACCGCTAGCGGCTACGAGCAGTACTTC. The chain uses TRBV7-9 and TRBJ2-7; the match to TRBD2 covers 7 bases. The CDR3 has 16 residues. Trimming took 4 bases from V and 3 from J; bases not matched to a gene: 12. Germline assignment: CDR1 SEHNR and CDR2 FQNEAQ (reference sequence). The variable domain in full, completed from reference TRBV7-9 and TRBJ2-7, reads DTGVSQNPRHKITKRGQNVTFRCDPISEHNRLYWYRQTLGQGPEFLTYFQNEAQLEKSRLLSDRFSAERPKGSFSTLEIQRTEQGDSAMYLCASSSGGTASGYEQYFGPGTRLTVT.

The table lists this clonotype with many counts. V usage is TRBV18 and J usage is TRBJ1-1; possible D gene TRBD1, 5 bases. The CDR3 sequence is 11 residues long. Germline-derived CDR1 and CDR2 are KGHSH and LQKENI. V shed 5 bases and J shed 6 bases, with 7 bases lying between them. The DNA for the CDR3 is TGTGCCAGCTCAGGGGCCTCTGAAGCTTTCTTT. Its translation: CASSGASEAFF.

There are a few counts of this clonotype. The rearrangement joins TRBV27 to TRBJ1-5; D unresolved. V was shortened by 5 bases and J by 4 bases, with 12 bases between the two germline ends. The CDR3 totals 14 residues. Germline V gene lookup returns CDR1 MNHEY and CDR2 SMNVEV (reference sequence). As DNA, the CDR3 is TGTGCCAGCAGTGAGGGAGAGATTAATCAGCCCCAGCATTTT. Protein product: CASSEGEINQPQHF.

This clonotype has a count of ten or more. V and J are TRBV7-9 and TRBJ2-3; maybe TRBD1 (6 bases). Between the trimmed V and J ends, which lost 5 bases and 1 base, there was a span of 13 bases. This CDR3 is built from 15 residues. Germline V gives CDR1 SEHNR, CDR2 FQNEAQ (reference sequence). For the CDR3, the DNA is TGTGCCAGCAGCCCACAGGGTTCGGGCACAGATACGCAGTATTTT. Protein: CASSPQGSGTDTQYF.

The V gene is TRBV9, the J gene TRBJ2-3, with TRBD2 as a possible D gene (6 bases). With 4 bases removed from V and 6 bases from J, the gap between germline ends came to 15 bases. CDR1 is SGDLS, CDR2 YYNGEE, per germline. The CDR3 runs 14 residues. This CDR3 reads CASSPRRAPDTQYF. The CDR3 nucleotides read TGTGCCAGCAGCCCGCGGAGGGCTCCGGATACGCAGTATTTT.

This clonotype was recorded a few times. The chain combines TRBV7-9 with TRBJ2-7, with D maybe TRBD1 (6 bases). From germline, CDR1 is SEHNR and CDR2 FQNEAQ (reference sequence). Trimming took 5 bases from V and 8 from J, leaving 10 bases between them. This CDR3 is 11 amino acids long. The CDR3 is CASSPRDKQYF. The CDR3 coding sequence is TGTGCCAGCAGCCCCCGGGACAAGCAGTACTTC.

This clonotype was seen repeatedly, ten times or more. CDR3 DNA sequence: TGTGCCAGCAGCCAATCAGGGACTTCCAATGAGCAGTTCTTC. As protein: CASSQSGTSNEQFF. This rearrangement joins TRBV3-1 to TRBJ2-1, with D perhaps matching TRBD2 (6 bases). From germline, CDR1 is LGHDT and CDR2 YNNKEL (reference sequence). Deletions cut 2 bases from V and 6 bases from J, with 11 bases between. The CDR3 runs to 14 residues.

This clonotype was seen ten or more times. The chain is built from TRBV11-3 and TRBJ2-1, with D tentatively TRBD1 (6 bases). Trimming removed 1 base at V and 6 bases at J, with 7 bases between. This CDR3 region has 13 residues. Germline CDR1 is SGHNT and CDR2 is YENEEA. CDR3 sequence (DNA): TGTGCCAGCAGCTTAGGGACAGCCAATGAGCAGTTCTTC. Residues: CASSLGTANEQFF.

In this sample, this clonotype turned up many times. The chain joins TRBV11-1 to TRBJ2-1; 7 positions match TRBD2. Germline CDR1 reads SGHAT; CDR2 reads FQDESV (reference sequence). Trimming took 2 bases from V and 8 from J; bases not matched to a gene: 3. The CDR3 spans 13 residues. Here the CDR3 DNA reads TGTGCCAGCAGCTTAAGTGGGGGGGATGAGCAGTTCTTC. Amino acid sequence: CASSLSGGDEQFF.